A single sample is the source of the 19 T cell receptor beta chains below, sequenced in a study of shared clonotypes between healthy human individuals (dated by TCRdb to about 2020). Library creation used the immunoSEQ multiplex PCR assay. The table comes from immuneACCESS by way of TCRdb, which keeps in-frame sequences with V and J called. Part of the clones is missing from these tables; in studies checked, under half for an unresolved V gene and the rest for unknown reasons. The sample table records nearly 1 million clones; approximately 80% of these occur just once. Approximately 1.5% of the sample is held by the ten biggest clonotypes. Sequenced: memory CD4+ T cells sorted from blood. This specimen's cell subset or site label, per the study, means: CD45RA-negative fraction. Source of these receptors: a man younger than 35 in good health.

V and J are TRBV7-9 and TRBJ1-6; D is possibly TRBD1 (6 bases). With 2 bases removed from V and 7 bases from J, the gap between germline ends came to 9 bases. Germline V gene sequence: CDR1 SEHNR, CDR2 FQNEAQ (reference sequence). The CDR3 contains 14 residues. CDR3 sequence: CASSLPGANSPLHF. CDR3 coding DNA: TGTGCCAGCAGCTTACCAGGGGCCAATTCACCCCTCCACTTT.

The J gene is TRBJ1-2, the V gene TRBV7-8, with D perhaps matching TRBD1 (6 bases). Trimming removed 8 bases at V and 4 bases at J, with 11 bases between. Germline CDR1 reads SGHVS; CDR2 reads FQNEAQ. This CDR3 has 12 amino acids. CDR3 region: CASRGGSYGYTF. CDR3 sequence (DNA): TGTGCCAGCCGAGGGGGAAGCTATGGCTACACCTTC.

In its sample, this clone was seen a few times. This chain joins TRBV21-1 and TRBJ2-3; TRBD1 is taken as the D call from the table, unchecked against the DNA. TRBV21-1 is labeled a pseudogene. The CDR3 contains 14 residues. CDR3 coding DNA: TGTGCCAGCAGGGAAGGACAGGGCCCAGATACGCAGTATTTT. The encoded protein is CASREGQGPDTQYF.

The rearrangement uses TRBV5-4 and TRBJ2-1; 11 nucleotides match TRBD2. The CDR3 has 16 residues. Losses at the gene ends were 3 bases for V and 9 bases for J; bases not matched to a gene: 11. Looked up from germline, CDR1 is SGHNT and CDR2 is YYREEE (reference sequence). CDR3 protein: CASSSPLAGAQVEQFF. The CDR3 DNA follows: TGTGCCAGCAGCTCGCCACTAGCGGGAGCTCAGGTTGAGCAGTTCTTC.

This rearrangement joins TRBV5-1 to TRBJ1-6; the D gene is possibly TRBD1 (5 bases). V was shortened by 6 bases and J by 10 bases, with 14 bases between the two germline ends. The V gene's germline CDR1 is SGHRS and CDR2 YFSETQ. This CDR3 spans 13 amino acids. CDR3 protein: CASTAGLGSPLHF. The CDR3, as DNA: TGCGCCAGCACAGCAGGGCTCGGATCACCCCTCCACTTT.

CDR3 amino acids: CASGRGTGGSTDTQYF. CDR3 in DNA: TGTGCTAGTGGCCGGGGAACAGGGGGCTCCACAGATACGCAGTATTTT. The chain uses TRBV12-5 and TRBJ2-3, with TRBD1 matching over 9 bases. The ends lost 6 bases at V and 2 bases at J; junction bases unmatched: 9. CDR3 size: 16 residues. Germline values: CDR1 LGHNT, CDR2 FRNRAP.

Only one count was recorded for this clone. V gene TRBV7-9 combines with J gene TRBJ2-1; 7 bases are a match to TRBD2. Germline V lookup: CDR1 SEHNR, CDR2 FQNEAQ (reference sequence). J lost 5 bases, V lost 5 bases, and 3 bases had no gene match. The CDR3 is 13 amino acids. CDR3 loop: CASSQGTNNEQFF. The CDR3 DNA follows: TGTGCCAGCAGCCAAGGGACTAACAATGAGCAGTTCTTC.

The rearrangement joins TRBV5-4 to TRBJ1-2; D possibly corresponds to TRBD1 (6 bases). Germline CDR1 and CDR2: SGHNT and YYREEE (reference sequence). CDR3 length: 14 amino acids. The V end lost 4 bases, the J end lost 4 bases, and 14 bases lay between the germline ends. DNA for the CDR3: TGTGCCAGCAGCATTCCAGGGGTCGGCTATGGCTACACCTTC. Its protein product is CASSIPGVGYGYTF.

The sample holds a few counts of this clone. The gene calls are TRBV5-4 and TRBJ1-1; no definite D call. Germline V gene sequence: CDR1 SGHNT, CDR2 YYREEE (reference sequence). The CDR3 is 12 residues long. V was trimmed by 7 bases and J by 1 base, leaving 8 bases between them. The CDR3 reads CASGTQNTEAFF. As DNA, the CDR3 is TGTGCCAGCGGCACGCAGAACACTGAAGCTTTCTTT.

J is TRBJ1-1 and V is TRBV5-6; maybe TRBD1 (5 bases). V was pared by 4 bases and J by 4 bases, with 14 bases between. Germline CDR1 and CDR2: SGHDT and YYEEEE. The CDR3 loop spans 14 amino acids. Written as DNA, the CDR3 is TGTGCCAGCAGCCAGGGACCGGTGAGCACTGAAGCTTTCTTT. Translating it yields CASSQGPVSTEAFF.

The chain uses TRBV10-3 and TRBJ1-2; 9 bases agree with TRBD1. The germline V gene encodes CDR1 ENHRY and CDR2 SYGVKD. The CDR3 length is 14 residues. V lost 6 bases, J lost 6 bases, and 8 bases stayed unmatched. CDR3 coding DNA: TGTGCCATCAGGAAAGGACAGGGGATCGATGGCTACACCTTC. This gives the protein CAIRKGQGIDGYTF.

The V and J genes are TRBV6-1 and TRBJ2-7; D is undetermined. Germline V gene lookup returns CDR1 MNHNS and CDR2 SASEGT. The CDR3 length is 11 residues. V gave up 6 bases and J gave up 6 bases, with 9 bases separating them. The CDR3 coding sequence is TGTGCCAGCAGAACCAAGGCCGAGCAGTACTTC. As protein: CASRTKAEQYF.

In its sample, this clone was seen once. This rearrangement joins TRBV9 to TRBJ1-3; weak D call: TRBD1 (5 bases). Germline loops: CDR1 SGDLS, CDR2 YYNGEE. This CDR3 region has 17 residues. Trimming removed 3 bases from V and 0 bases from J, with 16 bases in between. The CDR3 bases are TGTGCCAGCAGCGCCCAAATGGGACGTTTCTCTGGAAACACCATATATTTT. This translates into CASSAQMGRFSGNTIYF.

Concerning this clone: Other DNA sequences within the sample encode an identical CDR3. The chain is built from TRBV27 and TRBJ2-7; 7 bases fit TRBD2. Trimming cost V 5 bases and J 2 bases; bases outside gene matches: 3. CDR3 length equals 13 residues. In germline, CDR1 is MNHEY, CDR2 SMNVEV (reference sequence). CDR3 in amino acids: CASSLGLAYEQYF. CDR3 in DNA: TGTGCCAGCAGTCTAGGACTAGCCTACGAGCAGTACTTC.

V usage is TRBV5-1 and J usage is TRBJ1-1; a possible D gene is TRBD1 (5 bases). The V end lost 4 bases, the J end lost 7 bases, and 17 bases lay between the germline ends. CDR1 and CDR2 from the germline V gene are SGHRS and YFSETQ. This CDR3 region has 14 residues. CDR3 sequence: CASSLVVQGSEAFF. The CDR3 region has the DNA TGCGCCAGCAGCCTAGTCGTGCAGGGTAGTGAAGCTTTCTTT.

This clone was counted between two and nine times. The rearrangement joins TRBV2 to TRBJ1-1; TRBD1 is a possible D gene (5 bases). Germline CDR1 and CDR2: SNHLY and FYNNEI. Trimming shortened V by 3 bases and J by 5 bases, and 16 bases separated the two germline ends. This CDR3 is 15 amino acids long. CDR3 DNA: TGTGCCAGCAGTGACGGAGGGTGGGGGGAAACTGAAGCTTTCTTT. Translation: CASSDGGWGETEAFF.

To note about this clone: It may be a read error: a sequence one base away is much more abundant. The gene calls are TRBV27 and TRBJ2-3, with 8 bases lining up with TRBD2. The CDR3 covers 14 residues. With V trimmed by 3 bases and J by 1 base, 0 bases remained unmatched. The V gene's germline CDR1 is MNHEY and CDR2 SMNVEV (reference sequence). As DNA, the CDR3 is TGTGCCAGCAGTTTTAGCGGGGGCACAGATACGCAGTATTTT. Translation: CASSFSGGTDTQYF.

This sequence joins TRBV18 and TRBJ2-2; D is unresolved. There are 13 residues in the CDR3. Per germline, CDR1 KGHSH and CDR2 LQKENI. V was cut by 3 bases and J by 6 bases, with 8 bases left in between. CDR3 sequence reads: CASSPIPSGELFF. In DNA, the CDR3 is TGTGCCAGCTCACCGATCCCCTCCGGGGAGCTGTTTTTT.

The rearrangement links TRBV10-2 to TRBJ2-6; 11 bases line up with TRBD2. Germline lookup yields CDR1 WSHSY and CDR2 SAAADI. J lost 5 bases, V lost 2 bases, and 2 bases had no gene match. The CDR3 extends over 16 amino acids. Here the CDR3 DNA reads TGCGCCAGCAGTGAGACTAGCGGGGGCAGGGCCAACGTCCTGACTTTC. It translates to CASSETSGGRANVLTF.